This entry lists 9 T cell receptor beta chains sequenced from one sample in a study of cytomegalovirus exposure and HLA in healthy donors. The PCR used 60 Vbeta and 13 Jbeta primers. Method: immunoSEQ multiplex PCR; TCRdb's copy keeps in-frame clones and lacks some. The profile shows some 70,000 clones, 55% to 75% of them singletons. The sample consisted of PBMCs. The source is a woman aged 30 to 39 in good health and CMV-seronegative.

This chain joins TRBV6-1 and TRBJ1-4; a possible D gene is TRBD1 (6 bases). The ends were cut back, 0 bases at V and 7 bases at J, with 15 bases in the middle. CDR3 size: 16 residues. Looked up from germline, CDR1 is MNHNS and CDR2 is SASEGT. CDR3 nucleotides: TGTGCCAGCAGTGAAGCATCTGGGGGCCGGGGTGAAAAACTGTTTTTT. It codes for CASSEASGGRGEKLFF.

This clone occurred a few times. The genes are TRBV23-1 and TRBJ1-5; D is undetermined. TRBV23-1 has ORF status, its function being uncertain. This CDR3 has 14 amino acids. V was trimmed by 1 base and J by 3 bases, leaving 7 bases between them. The CDR3 DNA sequence: TGCGCCAGCAGTCAATTTGGGCCCAATCAGCCCCAGCATTTT. This translates into CASSQFGPNQPQHF.

The V call is TRBV27, the J call TRBJ2-7, with 8 bases that match TRBD2. The CDR3 has 17 residues. J gave up 7 bases and V 8 bases, and 22 bases lay outside the gene matches. Germline V gene lookup returns CDR1 MNHEY and CDR2 SMNVEV (reference sequence). CDR3 DNA sequence: TGTGCCAGCTTACCTACCCCCGGGGGGGAGAAGTCTGGAGAGCAGTACTTC. Translating gives CASLPTPGGEKSGEQYF.

The rearrangement uses TRBV7-9 and TRBJ1-2, with D perhaps TRBD1 (6 bases). The CDR3 is 13 amino acids. The germline CDR1 and CDR2 sequences are SEHNR and FQNEAQ (reference sequence). V lost 2 bases and J lost 8, with 12 bases in between. CDR3 nucleotides: TGTGCCAGCAGCTTAAACAGGGTCGGAGGCTACACCTTC. This encodes CASSLNRVGGYTF.

Comment on this clone: One junction end does not reproduce the germline sequence, and a read error may be involved. The J gene is TRBJ2-5, the V gene TRBV6-5; 7 positions match TRBD1. Germline loops: CDR1 MNHEY, CDR2 SVGAGI. This CDR3 region has 15 residues. CDR3 in DNA: TGTGCCAGCAGTAACTCAGGGGGTACAGTCGGGGAGCAGTACTTC. Protein product: CASSNSGGTVGEQYF.

The chain has TRBV10-2 and TRBJ1-1, with a tentative D call TRBD1 (5 bases). V lost 3 bases and J 3 bases, leaving 11 bases between the germline ends. Germline V lookup: CDR1 WSHSY, CDR2 SAAADI. This CDR3 has 14 residues. The CDR3 here is CASSDGGSDTEAFF. CDR3 DNA sequence: TGCGCCAGCAGTGACGGGGGAAGTGACACTGAAGCTTTCTTT.

This chain links TRBV29-1 with TRBJ1-2; no reliable D call. The germline CDR1 and CDR2 sequences are SQVTM and ANQGSEA. The CDR3 spans 13 residues. V shed 6 bases and J shed 0 bases, with 11 bases lying between them. CDR3 DNA: TGCAGCGTGGCAGGATTTTCTAACTATGGCTACACCTTC. The encoded protein is CSVAGFSNYGYTF. Supplemented by reference TRBV29-1 and TRBJ1-2, the full variable domain reads SAVISQKPSRDICQRGTSLTIQCQVDSQVTMMFWYRQQPGQSLTLIATANQGSEATYESGFVIDKFPISRPNLTFSTLTVSNMSPEDSSIYLCSVAGFSNYGYTFGSGTRLTVV.

The sample holds one count of this clone. The V and J genes are TRBV6-5 and TRBJ1-2; TRBD1 might be the D (5 bases). The CDR3 consists of 16 residues. Germline CDR1 MNHEY, CDR2 SVGAGI. V lost 0 bases and J 2 bases, leaving 13 bases between the germline ends. The chain's CDR3 is CASSYSGGGKNYGYTF. CDR3 nucleotides: TGTGCCAGCAGTTACTCGGGGGGAGGGAAGAACTATGGCTACACCTTC.

The chain joins TRBV30 to TRBJ2-2; a weak D match, TRBD1 (6 bases). This CDR3 comprises 16 residues. The germline V gene encodes CDR1 GTSNPN and CDR2 SVGIG (reference sequence). With 3 bases removed from V and 4 bases from J, the gap between germline ends came to 18 bases. As DNA, the CDR3 is TGTGCCTGGAGGGAGCGGACCTACAGGGTCACCGGGGAGCTGTTTTTT. Translation: CAWRERTYRVTGELFF. Full variable domain (missing parts from reference TRBV30 and TRBJ2-2): SQTIHQWPATLVQPVGSPLSLECTVEGTSNPNLYWYRQAAGRGLQLLFYSVGIGQISSEVPQNLSASRPQDRQFILSSKKLLLSDSGFYLCAWRERTYRVTGELFFGEGSRLTVL.